Shown below are 10 T cell receptor beta chains from a single sample sequenced in a study of Ad26.COV2.S vaccination and SARS-CoV-2 variants. Profiled with immunoSEQ multiplex PCR; TCRdb holds only in-frame clones, not every one. The sample records roughly 300,000 clones, about 88% being singletons. The sample's treatment: about 20 received Ad26.COV2.S at low or high dose, single or two shots; roughly five received placebo; per-sample allocation not given. Collection of samples fell on day 63 after the first vaccine or placebo injection. This sample comprised peripheral blood, obtained in a trial of Ad26.COV2.S vaccine versus placebo. Source of these receptors: a person between 18 and 60 years old who received the Ad26.COV2.S COVID-19 vaccine or a placebo.

J is TRBJ2-3 and V is TRBV11-1; no clear D gene. The germline V gene has CDR1 SGHAT and CDR2 FQDESV (reference sequence). Between the trimmed V and J ends, which lost 2 bases and 4 bases, there was a span of 10 bases. CDR3 size: 14 residues. Here the CDR3 DNA reads TGTGCCAGCAGCTTAAGGCAGCTCGCAGATACGCAGTATTTT. It codes for CASSLRQLADTQYF.

This clone was observed once. The chain has TRBV4-3 and TRBJ1-4; D perhaps matches TRBD1 (6 bases). V lost 5 bases and J lost 2, with 9 bases in between. Germline V CDR1 and CDR2: LGHNA, YSLEER. This CDR3 contains 14 residues. The CDR3, as DNA: TGCGCCAGCAGCTCAGGGGTCACTAATGAAAAACTGTTTTTT. It translates to CASSSGVTNEKLFF.

The chain uses TRBV5-1 and TRBJ1-3; no clear D. Germline values: CDR1 SGHRS, CDR2 YFSETQ. With 4 bases removed from V and 3 bases from J, the gap between germline ends came to 17 bases. The CDR3 covers 16 residues. CDR3 sequence: CASSGTGGFGGNTIYF. Here the CDR3 DNA reads TGCGCCAGCAGCGGAACGGGTGGGTTCGGTGGAAACACCATATATTTT.

The table lists this clone with a few counts. The chain couples TRBV19 to TRBJ2-7; D is possibly TRBD2 (5 bases). Trimming left V 8 bases short and J 3 bases short, with 11 bases between. Germline V lookup: CDR1 LNHDA, CDR2 SQIVND (reference sequence). This CDR3 is built from 12 residues. The DNA of the CDR3 is TGTGCCAGTGGAGGTCTTAACTACGAGCAGTACTTC. It yields the protein CASGGLNYEQYF.

V and J are TRBV14 and TRBJ2-7; D might be TRBD1 (6 bases). Germline CDR1 reads SGHDN; CDR2 reads FVKESK. The V and J ends lost 3 bases and 1 base respectively, with 13 bases between them. CDR3 length: 15 residues. CDR3 region: CASSQPGTLSYEQYF. The CDR3 DNA follows: TGTGCCAGCAGCCAGCCCGGGACACTGTCCTACGAGCAGTACTTC. Combining the CDR3 with reference TRBV14 and TRBJ2-7 gives the whole variable domain EAGVTQFPSHSVIEKGQTVTLRCDPISGHDNLYWYRRVMGKEIKFLLHFVKESKQDESGMPNNRFLAERTGGTYSTLKVQPAELEDSGVYFCASSQPGTLSYEQYFGPGTRLTVT.

The rearrangement links TRBV18 to TRBJ1-1; D unclear. CDR1 and CDR2 (germline): KGHSH, LQKENI. Trimming stripped 2 bases from V and 0 bases from J, with 7 bases between. This CDR3 is built from 14 residues. The CDR3 coding sequence is TGTGCCAGCTCACCAGTGGGGATGAACACTGAAGCTTTCTTT. Its translation: CASSPVGMNTEAFF.

V gene TRBV7-9 combines with J gene TRBJ2-3; 7 bases agree with TRBD1. The V segment lost 5 bases and the J segment 5 bases; nucleotides outside the gene matches: 10. This CDR3 region has 15 residues. Germline-derived CDR1 and CDR2 are SEHNR and FQNEAQ (reference sequence). DNA for the CDR3: TGTGCCAGCAGCCCAGGGGACAGTCGCGGAGATACGCAGTATTTT. Its translation is CASSPGDSRGDTQYF.

V usage is TRBV19 and J usage is TRBJ1-1; possibly TRBD1 for D (5 bases). Germline CDR1 is LNHDA and CDR2 is SQIVND (reference sequence). This CDR3 is built from 14 residues. Trimming removed 7 bases at V and 4 bases at J, with 16 bases between. The CDR3: CASTTGGAPTEAFF. CDR3 DNA sequence: TGTGCCAGTACTACTGGAGGGGCACCCACTGAAGCTTTCTTT.

The rearrangement links TRBV6-5 to TRBJ1-5; D is unresolved. Trimming took off 7 bases at V and 2 bases at J, with 6 bases between the two ends. In germline, CDR1 is MNHEY, CDR2 SVGAGI. This CDR3 has 12 amino acids. CDR3 bases: TGTGCCAGCAAGGATGGCAATCAGCCCCAGCATTTT. The encoded protein is CASKDGNQPQHF.

The rearrangement joins TRBV18 to TRBJ1-2; the D is unclear. From germline, CDR1 is KGHSH and CDR2 LQKENI. The CDR3 runs to 13 residues. V dropped 5 bases and J dropped 0 bases, with 7 bases sitting between them. The CDR3 sequence: CASSDKANYGYTF. The CDR3 coding sequence is TGTGCCAGCTCAGATAAAGCTAACTATGGCTACACCTTC.